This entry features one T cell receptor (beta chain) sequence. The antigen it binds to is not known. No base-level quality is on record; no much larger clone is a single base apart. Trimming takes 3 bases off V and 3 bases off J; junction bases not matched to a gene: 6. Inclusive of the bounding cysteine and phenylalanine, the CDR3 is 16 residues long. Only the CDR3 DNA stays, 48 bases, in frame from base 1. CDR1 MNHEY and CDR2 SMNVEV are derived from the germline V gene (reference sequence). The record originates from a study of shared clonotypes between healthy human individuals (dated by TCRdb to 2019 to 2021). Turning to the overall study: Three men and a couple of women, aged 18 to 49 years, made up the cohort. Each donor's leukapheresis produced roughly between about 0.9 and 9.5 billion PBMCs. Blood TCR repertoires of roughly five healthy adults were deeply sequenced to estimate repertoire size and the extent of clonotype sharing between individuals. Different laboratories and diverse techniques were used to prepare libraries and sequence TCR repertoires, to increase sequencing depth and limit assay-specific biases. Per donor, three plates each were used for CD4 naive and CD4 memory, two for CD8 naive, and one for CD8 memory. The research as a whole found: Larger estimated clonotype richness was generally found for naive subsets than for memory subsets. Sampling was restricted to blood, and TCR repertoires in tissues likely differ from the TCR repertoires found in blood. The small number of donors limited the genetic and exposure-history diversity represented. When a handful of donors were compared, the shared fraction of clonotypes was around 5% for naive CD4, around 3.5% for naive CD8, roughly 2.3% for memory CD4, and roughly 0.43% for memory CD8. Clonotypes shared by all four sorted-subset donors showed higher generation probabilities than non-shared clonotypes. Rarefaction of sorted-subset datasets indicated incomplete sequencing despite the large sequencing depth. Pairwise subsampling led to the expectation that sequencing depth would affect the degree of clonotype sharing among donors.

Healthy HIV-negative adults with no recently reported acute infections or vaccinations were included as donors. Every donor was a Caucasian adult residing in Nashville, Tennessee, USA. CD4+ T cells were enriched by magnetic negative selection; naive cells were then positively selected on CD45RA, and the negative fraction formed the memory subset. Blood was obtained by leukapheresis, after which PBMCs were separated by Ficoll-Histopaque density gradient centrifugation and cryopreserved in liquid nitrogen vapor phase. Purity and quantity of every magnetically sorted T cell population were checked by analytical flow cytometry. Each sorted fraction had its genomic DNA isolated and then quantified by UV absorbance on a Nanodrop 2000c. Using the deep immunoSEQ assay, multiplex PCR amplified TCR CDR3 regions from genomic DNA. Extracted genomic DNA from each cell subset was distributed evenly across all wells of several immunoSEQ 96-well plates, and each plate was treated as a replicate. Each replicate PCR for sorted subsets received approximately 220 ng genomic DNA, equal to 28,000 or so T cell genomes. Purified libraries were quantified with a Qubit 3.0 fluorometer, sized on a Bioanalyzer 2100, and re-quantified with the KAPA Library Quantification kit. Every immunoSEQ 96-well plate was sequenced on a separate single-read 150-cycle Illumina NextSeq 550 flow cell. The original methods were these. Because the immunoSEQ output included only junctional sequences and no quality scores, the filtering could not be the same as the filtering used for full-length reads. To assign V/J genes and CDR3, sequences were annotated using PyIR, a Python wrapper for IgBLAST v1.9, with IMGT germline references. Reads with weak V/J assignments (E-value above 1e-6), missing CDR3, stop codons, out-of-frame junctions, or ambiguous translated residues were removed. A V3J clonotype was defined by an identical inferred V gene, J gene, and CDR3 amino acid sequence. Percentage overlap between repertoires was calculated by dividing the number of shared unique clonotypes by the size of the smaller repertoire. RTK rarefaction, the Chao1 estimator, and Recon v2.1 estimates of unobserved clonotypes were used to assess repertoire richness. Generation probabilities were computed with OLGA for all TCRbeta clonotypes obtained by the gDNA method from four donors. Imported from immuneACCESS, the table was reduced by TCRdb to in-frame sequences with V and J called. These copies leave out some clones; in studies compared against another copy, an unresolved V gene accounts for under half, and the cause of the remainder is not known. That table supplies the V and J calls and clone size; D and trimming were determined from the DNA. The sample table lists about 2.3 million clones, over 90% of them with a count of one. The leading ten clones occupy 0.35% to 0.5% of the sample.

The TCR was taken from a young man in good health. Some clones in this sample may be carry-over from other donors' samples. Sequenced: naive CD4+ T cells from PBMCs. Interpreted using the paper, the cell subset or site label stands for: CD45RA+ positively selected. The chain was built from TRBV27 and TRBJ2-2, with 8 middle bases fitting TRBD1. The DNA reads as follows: TGTGCCAGCAGTTTGGACAGGGTGTGGGACACCGGGGAGCTGTTTTTT. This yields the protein CASSLDRVWDTGELFF.